Below are 15 T cell receptor beta chains sequenced from a single sample in a study of cytomegalovirus exposure and HLA in healthy donors. The PCR employed 60 Vbeta primers together with 13 Jbeta primers. Assay: immunoSEQ multiplex PCR; the TCRdb copy retains only in-frame clones and omits some. The sample shows 180,000 or so clones, about three quarters of them seen only once. Specimen: PBMCs. All receptors come from a man aged 18 to 29 in good health and CMV-seronegative.

The table lists this clone with a count of one. The chain uses TRBV7-9 and TRBJ2-1; 12 bases match TRBD2. The V and J ends lost 7 bases and 9 bases, in that order; junction bases with no gene match: 7. CDR3 length: 14 residues. CDR1 and CDR2 (germline): SEHNR, FQNEAQ (reference sequence). CDR3 in amino acids: CASNLAGGPGEQFF. CDR3 nucleotide sequence: TGTGCCAGCAACCTAGCGGGGGGGCCCGGTGAGCAGTTCTTC.

This clone appeared many times. The chain joins TRBV6-1 to TRBJ2-7, with 11 positions matching TRBD2. There are 15 residues in the CDR3. The junction had 3 bases not matched to a gene; V was cut back by 2 bases and J by 3 bases. Germline loops: CDR1 MNHNS, CDR2 SASEGT. CDR3 sequence: CASSERTSGSYEQYF. The CDR3 nucleotides are TGTGCCAGCAGTGAAAGAACTAGCGGGAGCTACGAGCAGTACTTC.

The V gene is TRBV9, the J gene TRBJ2-5, with a tentative D call TRBD2 (6 bases). Germline CDR1 reads SGDLS; CDR2 reads YYNGEE. The CDR3 is 15 amino acids. V was clipped by 3 bases and J by 2 bases, with 14 bases between them. The CDR3 DNA follows: TGTGCCAGCAGCGCCTTGGGGGGTACACAAGAGACCCAGTACTTC. Amino acid sequence: CASSALGGTQETQYF.

V is TRBV5-4 and J is TRBJ2-5, with a tentative D call TRBD2 (6 bases). There are 14 residues in the CDR3. Trimming shortened V by 4 bases and J by 3 bases, and 13 bases separated the two germline ends. CDR1 and CDR2 (germline): SGHNT, YYREEE (reference sequence). CDR3 DNA sequence: TGTGCCAGCAGCCCCCGGGACTCCAAAGAGACCCAGTACTTC. Translation: CASSPRDSKETQYF. Based on the CDR3 plus reference TRBV5-4 and TRBJ2-5, the full variable domain is ETGVTQSPTHLIKTRGQQVTLRCSSQSGHNTVSWYQQALGQGPQFIFQYYREEENGRGNFPPRFSGLQFPNYSSELNVNALELDDSALYLCASSPRDSKETQYFGPGTRLLVL.

The chain has TRBV28 and TRBJ2-5, with D possibly being TRBD1 (5 bases). The CDR3 extends over 11 amino acids. In germline, CDR1 is MDHEN, CDR2 SYDVKM. The V end was cut by 5 bases, the J end by 11 bases, with 12 bases between. CDR3 sequence: CASSLREEQYF. For the CDR3, the DNA is TGTGCCAGCAGTCTCAGGGAAGAGCAGTACTTC.

V gene TRBV7-2 combines with J gene TRBJ2-7; the match to TRBD2 covers 8 bases. J gave up 6 bases and V 5 bases, and 15 bases lay outside the gene matches. The germline V gene encodes CDR1 SGHTA and CDR2 FQGNSA. The length of the CDR3 is 16 residues. The CDR3 region has the DNA TGTGCCAGCAGCAATGGACCGGGACTAGAAAGTCGCGAGCAGTACTTC. This translates into CASSNGPGLESREQYF.

The chain couples TRBV19 to TRBJ1-2, with 8 bases lining up with TRBD1. The CDR3 has 13 residues. The V gene end was trimmed by 9 bases and the J gene end by 0 bases; junction bases not matched to a gene: 3. Germline V lookup: CDR1 LNHDA, CDR2 SQIVND (reference sequence). DNA for the CDR3: TGTGCCAGCGACAGGGGAACTAACTATGGCTACACCTTC. Residues: CASDRGTNYGYTF. Variable domain in full (rest from reference TRBV19 and TRBJ1-2): DGGITQSPKYLFRKEGQNVTLSCEQNLNHDAMYWYRQDPGQGLRLIYYSQIVNDFQKGDIAEGYSVSREKKESFPLTVTSAQKNPTAFYLCASDRGTNYGYTFGSGTRLTVV.

The chain couples TRBV27 to TRBJ2-7, with TRBD2 matching 11 bases. The V gene end was trimmed by 5 bases and the J gene end by 0 bases; junction bases not matched to a gene: 9. CDR1 is MNHEY, CDR2 SMNVEV, per germline (reference sequence). The CDR3 consists of 17 residues. The CDR3: CASSLRASGGSSYEQYF. CDR3 coding DNA: TGTGCCAGCAGTCTCCGTGCTAGCGGGGGGAGCTCCTACGAGCAGTACTTC.

Points on this clone: One end of the junction does not line up with germline, which may come from a read error. The genes are TRBV28 and TRBJ1-5; D perhaps matches TRBD1 (5 bases). This CDR3 comprises 14 residues. Germline V CDR1 and CDR2: MDHEN, SYDVKM. The DNA of the CDR3 is TGTGCCGGCAGTTTATGGGACGGGGATCAGCCCCAGCATTTT. Translation: CAGSLWDGDQPQHF.

The J gene is TRBJ1-4, the V gene TRBV7-2; possibly TRBD1 for D (5 bases). V lost 3 bases and J lost 3, with 8 bases in between. This CDR3 is built from 14 residues. Germline V CDR1 and CDR2: SGHTA, FQGNSA. Written as DNA, the CDR3 is TGTGCCAGCAGCTTTCAGGGTTCTAATGAAAAACTGTTTTTT. Translation: CASSFQGSNEKLFF.

The chain uses TRBV5-8 and TRBJ1-1; D is unclear. Germline V lookup: CDR1 SGHTS, CDR2 YDEGEE. The CDR3 consists of 15 residues. The V end was cut by 4 bases, the J end by 5 bases, with 18 bases between. The chain's CDR3 is CASSLMTTPGTEAFF. CDR3 coding DNA: TGTGCCAGCAGCCTGATGACAACCCCGGGGACTGAAGCTTTCTTT.

The chain is built from TRBV7-9 and TRBJ1-1; a weak D match, TRBD1 (5 bases). The CDR3 runs to 13 residues. Deletions cut 5 bases from V and 7 bases from J, with 14 bases between. Per germline, CDR1 SEHNR and CDR2 FQNEAQ (reference sequence). CDR3 protein: CASSEVRVFEAFF. The CDR3 DNA reads as TGTGCCAGCAGCGAAGTCAGGGTTTTTGAAGCTTTCTTT.

V and J are TRBV6-1 and TRBJ2-7; D is unclear. This CDR3 comprises 12 residues. Germline V gene lookup returns CDR1 MNHNS and CDR2 SASEGT. V lost 7 bases, J lost 0 bases, and 7 bases lay in between. CDR3 DNA: TGTGCCAGCAAACAGAACTCCTACGAGCAGTACTTC. Translating gives CASKQNSYEQYF.

This clone appeared once. The genes are TRBV6-5 and TRBJ2-4; D perhaps matches TRBD1 (6 bases). V dropped 8 bases and J dropped 16 bases, with 27 bases sitting between them. Germline CDR1 reads MNHEY; CDR2 reads SVGAGI. CDR3 length equals 14 residues. The CDR3 DNA sequence: TGTGCCAGCCACCCAGGGGCCGCCTCATCATTCCAATACTTC. Amino acid sequence: CASHPGAASSFQYF.

This chain uses TRBV7-6 with TRBJ2-7; 12 bases map to TRBD1. Trimming took 5 bases from V and 2 from J; bases not matched to a gene: 13. CDR3 length equals 18 residues. Germline-derived CDR1 and CDR2 are SGHVS and FNYEAQ. The CDR3 here is CASSPGGTGGRTPYEQYF. CDR3 bases: TGTGCCAGCAGCCCCGGCGGGACAGGGGGCCGAACCCCCTACGAGCAGTACTTC.